The clone carrying this TCR beta chain came up a few times. Trimming stripped 1 base from V and 2 bases from J, with 12 bases between. The CDR3 runs 15 residues. Per the germline V gene, CDR1 is SGHTA and CDR2 is FQGNSA. The entry originates in a study of blood T cells in healthy people across ages. Next came a second PCR, run for about 7 to 11 cycles, which used a sample-barcoded 5' primer along with a J-beta primer mix. From the 5' RACE reads, TCRdb called clonotypes with MiXCR, one entry per CDR3 protein. The table includes about 780,000 distinct CDR3 sequences, about 46% detected once. The sequence was obtained from a man older than 75 in good health. The chain recombines TRBV7-2 with TRBJ2-7; D is perhaps TRBD1 (7 bases). Sequencing input: blood. For the CDR3, the DNA is TGTGCCAGCAGCTTAGGCAGGGGGGCGGCCTACGAGCAGTACTTC. It encodes CASSLGRGAAYEQYF.